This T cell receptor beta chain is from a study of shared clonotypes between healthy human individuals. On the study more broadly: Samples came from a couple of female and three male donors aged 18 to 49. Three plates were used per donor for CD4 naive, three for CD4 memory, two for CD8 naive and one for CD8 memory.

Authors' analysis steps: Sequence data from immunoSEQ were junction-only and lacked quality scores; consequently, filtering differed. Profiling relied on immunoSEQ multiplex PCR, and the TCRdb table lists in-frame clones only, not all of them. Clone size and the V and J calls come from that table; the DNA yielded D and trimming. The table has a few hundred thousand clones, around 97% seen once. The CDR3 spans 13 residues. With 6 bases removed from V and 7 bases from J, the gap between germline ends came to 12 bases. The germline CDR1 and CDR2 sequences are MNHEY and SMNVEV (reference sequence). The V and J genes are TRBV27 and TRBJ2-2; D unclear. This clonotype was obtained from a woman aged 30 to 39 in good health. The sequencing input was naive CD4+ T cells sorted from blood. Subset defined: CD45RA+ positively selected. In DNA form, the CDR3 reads TGTGCCAGCAGCCGCAAGATGTTCGGGGAGCTGTTTTTT. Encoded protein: CASSRKMFGELFF.